This TCR beta chain came from a study of T cell responses to AZD1222 COVID-19 vaccine (dated by TCRdb to the early 2020s). General notes on the study: AZD1222 recipients with second doses at about 4 weeks or about 12 weeks were pooled, because spike-specific TCR depth and breadth did not differ between schedules. TCR sequencing covered fewer than 250 trial participants: nearly 210 given two doses of AZD1222 and 26 given two doses of MenACWY control vaccine. Trial participants were enrolled by age into 18-55, 56-69 and 70-plus year subgroups, with about 150, 28 and 57 TCR-sequenced participants respectively.

On this clone itself: This clone's antigen is unknown. No much larger clone is present one base from it, and per-base qualities are unavailable.

For CDR1 and CDR2, the germline V gene (reference sequence) lists DFQATT and SNEGSKA. Cut back by 3 bases and 4 bases, the V and J ends lie 18 bases apart. From its cysteine to its phenylalanine, the CDR3 spans 15 amino acids. Of the read, only the CDR3 DNA is kept; its 45 bases are in frame from base 1. Explained via the paper, the time point label denotes: baseline before first vaccination. The vaccinee samples were drawn from two UK trials, COV001 and COV002, one of which was a single-blind randomized controlled phase 2/3 trial testing AZD1222 (ChAdOx1 nCoV-19) in healthy adults. For TCRbeta chain sequencing, PBMC samples were collected from trial participants at day 0 and at day 28 after the second dose. The CDR3 regions of human TCRbeta chains were analyzed by immunosequencing. Processing in the source paper ran as follows. Repertoire TCRs were matched against a reference library of SARS-CoV-2-specific TCRs generated with the MIRA antigen-specificity platform. Breadth was defined as the fraction of unique TCRs that were SARS-CoV-2-associated. Depth was defined as the fraction of total T cells that were SARS-CoV-2-associated. Using the MIRA data, each spike-specific TCR was mapped to the spike region that the TCR reacts to and placed in a CD4 or CD8 class. Log10-transformed breadth and depth values were compared by one-way ANOVA with Sidak's multiple comparisons tests. TCRdb carries this immuneACCESS record with in-frame sequences only. Its versions omit some clonotypes, under half of them owing to an unresolved V gene in the studies checked, with the rest unexplained. For V, J and clone size, that table is used; D and trimming come from the DNA. The table for this sample lists 94,000 or so clones; about 88% of them were counted only once. Roughly 1.7% of the sample is taken by the ten largest.

On the study overall, not on this receptor specifically: Conclusions about previously exposed vaccinees are limited, since just five or six AZD1222 recipients were seropositive for SARS-CoV-2 at baseline. After two AZD1222 doses, both the breadth and the depth of spike-specific TCRs were significantly higher than at day 0 and than in MenACWY recipients. Most participants were white British and females outnumbered males, and the authors suggested that clonal diversity may have been underestimated. CD4 TCRs associated with the vaccine covered the entire spike protein, and the dominant responses were in regions 160-218 and 743-854. In the small 56-69-year group, the increase in depth fell short of significance, most likely because of low power. Epitopes outside the regions mutated in the B.1.351 and B.1.1.7 variants were reportedly recognized by nearly half of the unique spike-specific TCRs. No day 14 peak-response samples were available, so repertoires were characterized only after the peak T cell response.

The origin of this receptor is an adult in good health. The chain joins TRBV20-1 to TRBJ1-2, with TRBD1 as a weak D call on 6 bases. The specimen was peripheral blood, collected on day 0 of AZD1222 vaccination. The CDR3 sequence is CSASTAGQGIYGYTF. The DNA sequence is TGCAGTGCTAGTACCGCGGGTCAGGGGATCTATGGCTACACCTTC.